Described below is a single T cell receptor beta chain sequence and its context. The data derive from a study of blood T cell repertoires in COVID-19. Study information: The origin of the acute and convalescent COVID-19 samples was the United States, Italy and Spain. T cells, B-cell-depleted T cells, or PBMCs provided the cDNA or gDNA that served as material.

CDR3 length: 10 residues. Germline V gene data show CDR1 as DFQATT and CDR2 as SNEGSKA (reference sequence). Deletions cut 6 bases from V and 7 bases from J, with 9 bases between. The assay was immunoSEQ multiplex PCR, and TCRdb's table has in-frame clones only and misses some. The table records 130,000 or so clones, roughly 80% of them present only once. The chain links TRBV20-1 to TRBJ1-1; tentative D call: TRBD1 (6 bases). The sequence was collected from a human donor in a cohort sampled during active COVID-19. The sequenced sample consisted of peripheral blood. The DNA for the CDR3 is TGCAGTGCGAGGACAGATGAAGCTTTCTTT. This gives the protein CSARTDEAFF.